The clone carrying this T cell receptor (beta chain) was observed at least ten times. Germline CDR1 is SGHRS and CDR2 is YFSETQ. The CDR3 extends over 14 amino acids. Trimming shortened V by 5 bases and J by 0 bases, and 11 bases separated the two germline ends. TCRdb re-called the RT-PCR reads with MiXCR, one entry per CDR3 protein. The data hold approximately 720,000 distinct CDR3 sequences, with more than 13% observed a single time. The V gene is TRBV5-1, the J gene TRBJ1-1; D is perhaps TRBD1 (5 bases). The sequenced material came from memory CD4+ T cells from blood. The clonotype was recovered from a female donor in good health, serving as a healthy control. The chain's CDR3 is CASRIGQLNTEAFF. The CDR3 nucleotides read TGCGCCAGCAGAATTGGACAACTGAACACTGAAGCTTTCTTT.